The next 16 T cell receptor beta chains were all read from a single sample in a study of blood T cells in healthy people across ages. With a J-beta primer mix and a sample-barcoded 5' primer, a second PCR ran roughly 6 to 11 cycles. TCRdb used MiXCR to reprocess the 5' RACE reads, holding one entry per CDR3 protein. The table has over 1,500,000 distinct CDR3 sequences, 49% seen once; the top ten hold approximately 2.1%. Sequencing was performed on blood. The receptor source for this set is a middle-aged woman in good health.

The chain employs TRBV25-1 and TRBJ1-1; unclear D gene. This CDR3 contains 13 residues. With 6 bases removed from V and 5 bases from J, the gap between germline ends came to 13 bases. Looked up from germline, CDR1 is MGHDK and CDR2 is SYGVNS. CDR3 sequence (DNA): TGTGCCAGCAGCAATCTACGAACGACTGAAGCTTTCTTT. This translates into CASSNLRTTEAFF.

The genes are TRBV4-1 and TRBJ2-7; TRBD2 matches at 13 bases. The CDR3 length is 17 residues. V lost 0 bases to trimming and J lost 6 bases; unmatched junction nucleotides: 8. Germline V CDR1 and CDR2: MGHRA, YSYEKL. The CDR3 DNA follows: TGCGCCAGCAGCCAAGAAAATGGAAGACTAGCGGGGGGCGAGCAGTACTTC. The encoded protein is CASSQENGRLAGGEQYF.

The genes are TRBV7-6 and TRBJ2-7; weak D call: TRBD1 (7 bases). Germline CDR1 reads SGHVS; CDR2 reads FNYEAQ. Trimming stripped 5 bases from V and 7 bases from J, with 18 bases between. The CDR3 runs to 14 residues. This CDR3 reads CASSLTGRRGEQYF. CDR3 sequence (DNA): TGTGCCAGCAGCCTGACAGGGAGGAGAGGAGAGCAGTACTTC.

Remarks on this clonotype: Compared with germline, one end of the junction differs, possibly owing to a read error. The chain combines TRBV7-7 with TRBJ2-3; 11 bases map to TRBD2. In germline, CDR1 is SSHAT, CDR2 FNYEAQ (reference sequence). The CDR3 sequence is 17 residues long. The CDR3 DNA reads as TGTGCTAGCAGCCTGGAGATTAGCGGGGGGGCCTCAGATACGCAGTATTTT. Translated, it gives CASSLEISGGASDTQYF.

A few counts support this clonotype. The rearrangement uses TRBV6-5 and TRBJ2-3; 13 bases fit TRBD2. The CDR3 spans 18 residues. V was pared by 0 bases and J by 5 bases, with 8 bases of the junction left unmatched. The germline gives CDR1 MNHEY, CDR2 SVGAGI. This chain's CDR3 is CASSYSSGLAGELDTQYF. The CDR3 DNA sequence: TGTGCCAGCAGTTACTCTTCCGGACTAGCGGGGGAATTAGATACGCAGTATTTT.

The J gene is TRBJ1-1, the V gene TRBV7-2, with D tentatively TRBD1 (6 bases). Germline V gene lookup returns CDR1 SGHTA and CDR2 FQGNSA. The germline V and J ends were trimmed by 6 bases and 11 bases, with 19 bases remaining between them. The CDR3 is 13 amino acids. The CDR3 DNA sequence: TGTGCCAGCAGAGATACAGGGAAAAAGTGGGCTTTCTTT. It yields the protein CASRDTGKKWAFF. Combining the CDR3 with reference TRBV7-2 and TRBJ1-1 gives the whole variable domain GAGVSQSPSNKVTEKGKDVELRCDPISGHTALYWYRQSLGQGLEFLIYFQGNSAPDKSGLPSDRFSAERTGGSVSTLTIQRTQQEDSAVYLCASRDTGKKWAFFGQGTRLTVV.

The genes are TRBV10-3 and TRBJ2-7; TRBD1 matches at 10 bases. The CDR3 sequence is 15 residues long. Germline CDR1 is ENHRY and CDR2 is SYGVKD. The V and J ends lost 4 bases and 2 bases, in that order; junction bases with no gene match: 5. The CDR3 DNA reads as TGTGCCATCAGTGGACAGGGGGCAAGGACCTACGAGCAGTACTTC. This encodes CAISGQGARTYEQYF.

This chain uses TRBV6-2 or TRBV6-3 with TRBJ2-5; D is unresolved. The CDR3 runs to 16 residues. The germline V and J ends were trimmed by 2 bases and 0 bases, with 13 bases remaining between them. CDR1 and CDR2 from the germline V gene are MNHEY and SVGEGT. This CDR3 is CASSYGPRVYQETQYF. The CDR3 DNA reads TGTGCCAGCAGTTACGGGCCGCGAGTTTACCAAGAGACCCAGTACTTC.

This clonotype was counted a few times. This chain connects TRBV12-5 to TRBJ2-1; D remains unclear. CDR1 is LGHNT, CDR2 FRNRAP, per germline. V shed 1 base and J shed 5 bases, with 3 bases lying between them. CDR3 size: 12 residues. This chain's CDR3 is CASGLAHNEQFF. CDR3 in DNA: TGTGCTAGTGGTTTGGCACACAATGAGCAGTTCTTC.

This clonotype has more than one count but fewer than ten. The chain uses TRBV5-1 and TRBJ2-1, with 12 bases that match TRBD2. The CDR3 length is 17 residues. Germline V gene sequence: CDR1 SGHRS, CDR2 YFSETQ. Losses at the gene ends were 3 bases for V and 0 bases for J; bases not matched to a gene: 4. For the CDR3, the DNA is TGCGCCAGCAGCTATACTAGCGGGGGGAACTCCTACAATGAGCAGTTCTTC. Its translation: CASSYTSGGNSYNEQFF.

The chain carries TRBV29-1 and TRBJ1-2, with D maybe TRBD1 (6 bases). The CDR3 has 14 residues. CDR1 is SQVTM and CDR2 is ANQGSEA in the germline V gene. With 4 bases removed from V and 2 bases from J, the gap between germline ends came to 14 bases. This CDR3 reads CSVVPGTSNYGYTF. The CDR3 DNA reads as TGCAGCGTTGTACCAGGGACATCAAACTATGGCTACACCTTC.

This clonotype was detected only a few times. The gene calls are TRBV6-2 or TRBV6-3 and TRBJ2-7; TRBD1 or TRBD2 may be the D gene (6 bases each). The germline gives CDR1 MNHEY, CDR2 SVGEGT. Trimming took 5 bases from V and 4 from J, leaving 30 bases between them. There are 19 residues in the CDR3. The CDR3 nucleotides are TGTGCCAGCAGTCAAACGGGGGCCGTCGTCGTACGCCGTGGGTACGAGCAGTACTTC. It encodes CASSQTGAVVVRRGYEQYF.

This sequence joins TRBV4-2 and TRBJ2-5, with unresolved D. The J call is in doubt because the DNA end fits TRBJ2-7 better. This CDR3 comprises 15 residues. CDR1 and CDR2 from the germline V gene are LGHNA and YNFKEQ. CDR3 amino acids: CASSQDAVDPYEQYF. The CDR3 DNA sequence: TGTGCCAGCAGCCAAGATGCAGTGGACCCCTACGAGCAGTACTTC.

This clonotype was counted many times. The DNA of the CDR3 is TGCAGCGCAATAGCCAAAAACATTCAGTACTTC. Protein: CSAIAKNIQYF. The genes are TRBV29-1 and TRBJ2-4; no clear D gene. The V and J ends lost 7 bases and 0 bases respectively, with 4 bases between them. Germline V lookup: CDR1 SQVTM, CDR2 ANQGSEA. This CDR3 region has 11 residues.

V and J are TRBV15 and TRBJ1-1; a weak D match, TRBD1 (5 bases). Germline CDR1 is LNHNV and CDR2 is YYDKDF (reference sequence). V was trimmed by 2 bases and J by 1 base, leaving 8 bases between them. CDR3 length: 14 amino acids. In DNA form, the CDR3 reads TGTGCCACCAGCAGACTGGACAAGAACACTGAAGCTTTCTTT. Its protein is CATSRLDKNTEAFF.

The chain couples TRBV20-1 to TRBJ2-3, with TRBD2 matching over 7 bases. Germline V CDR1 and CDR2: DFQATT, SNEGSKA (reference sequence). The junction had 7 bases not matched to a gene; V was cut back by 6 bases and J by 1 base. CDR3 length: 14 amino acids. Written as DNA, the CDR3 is TGCAGTGCCAGCGGGGCTAGCGGCACAGATACGCAGTATTTT. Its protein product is CSASGASGTDTQYF.